The 27 T cell receptor beta chains in this list originate from one sample, sequenced in a study of early T cells in non-severe SARS-CoV-2 infection. MiXCR, run by TCRdb on the 5' RACE reads, gives a single entry per CDR3 protein. The top ten clones hold 5.4% of a sample with more than 40,000 distinct CDR3 sequences, roughly 5.4% of them seen once. Material: whole blood, obtained at baseline. The receptors originated from an adult who was a healthcare worker with PCR-confirmed SARS-CoV-2 infection or an uninfected control (not recorded which).

The genes are TRBV20-1 and TRBJ2-1; TRBD1 or TRBD2 may be the D gene (5 bases each). Trimming shortened V by 2 bases and J by 3 bases, and 14 bases separated the two germline ends. This CDR3 is 15 amino acids long. Looked up from germline, CDR1 is DFQATT and CDR2 is SNEGSKA (reference sequence). The CDR3 protein is CSARPGRGRYNEQFF. The CDR3 nucleotides are TGCAGTGCTAGACCGGGACGTGGTCGCTACAATGAGCAGTTCTTC.

This clonotype has ten or more counts. This chain links TRBV4-1 with TRBJ1-1, with 7 bases aligning to TRBD1. CDR3 length: 13 residues. V shed 4 bases and J 8 bases; nucleotides not matched to a gene: 7. Germline loops: CDR1 MGHRA, CDR2 YSYEKL. Here the CDR3 DNA reads TGCGCCAGCAGCCGGAAAGACAGGGTCGAAGCTTTCTTT. Amino acids: CASSRKDRVEAFF.

This clonotype was counted between two and nine times. The chain employs TRBV3-1 and TRBJ2-7; 7 bases fit TRBD2. Germline CDR1 and CDR2: LGHDT and YNNKEL (reference sequence). J lost 7 bases, V lost 1 base, and 4 bases had no gene match. There are 13 residues in the CDR3. The CDR3 spells CASSQVLAWEQYF. The CDR3 coding sequence is TGTGCCAGCAGCCAAGTACTAGCGTGGGAGCAGTACTTC.

This clonotype has at least ten counts. The J gene is TRBJ1-6, the V gene TRBV12-3 or TRBV12-4, with a tentative D call TRBD1 (5 bases). CDR3 length: 14 amino acids. The V end was cut by 5 bases, the J end by 9 bases, with 14 bases between. CDR3 DNA sequence: TGTGCCAGCAGTAAAGGGACGGGGGGTTCACCCCTCCACTTT. Translating it yields CASSKGTGGSPLHF.

This clonotype was seen more than once but under ten times. The CDR3 is CASSALYRTGELFF. The CDR3 nucleotides read TGTGCCAGCAGCGCTCTTTACAGAACCGGGGAGCTGTTTTTT. V and J are TRBV3-1 and TRBJ2-2; the D is unclear. This CDR3 region has 14 residues. The germline CDR1 and CDR2 sequences are LGHDT and YNNKEL (reference sequence). V lost 5 bases and J 5 bases, leaving 12 bases between the germline ends.

This clonotype was counted at least ten times. The CDR3 region has the DNA TGTGCCAGCAGTTTAGGTCGGAGGTCAAGCTCCTACAATGAGCAGTTCTTC. Encoded protein: CASSLGRRSSSYNEQFF. The chain combines TRBV12-3 or TRBV12-4 with TRBJ2-1, with D possibly matching TRBD2 (5 bases). The CDR3 is 17 residues long. Trimming stripped 1 base from V and 0 bases from J, with 13 bases between.

The chain carries TRBV9 and TRBJ2-2; D is perhaps TRBD2 (5 bases). Germline CDR1 is SGDLS and CDR2 is YYNGEE. Trimming removed 0 bases from V and 6 bases from J, with 9 bases in between. The length of the CDR3 is 14 residues. This chain's CDR3 is CASSVGTQSGELFF. CDR3 in DNA: TGTGCCAGCAGCGTAGGGACTCAATCCGGGGAGCTGTTTTTT. The full variable domain, its missing parts supplied by reference TRBV9 and TRBJ2-2, is DSGVTQTPKHLITATGQRVTLRCSPRSGDLSVYWYQQSLDQGLQFLIQYYNGEERAKGNILERFSAQQFPDLHSELNLSSLELGDSALYFCASSVGTQSGELFFGEGSRLTVL.

In its sample, this clonotype was seen many times. V and J are TRBV20-1 and TRBJ1-2, with 11 nucleotides matching TRBD1. The junction had 13 bases not matched to a gene; V was cut back by 5 bases and J by 8 bases. Per germline, CDR1 DFQATT and CDR2 SNEGSKA (reference sequence). CDR3 size: 15 residues. Here the CDR3 DNA reads TGCAGTGCTCCCCGGACAGGGGGCGTTAATATGGGCTACACCTTC. Protein: CSAPRTGGVNMGYTF.

This clonotype came up many times. J is TRBJ1-2 and V is TRBV30, with 8 bases identical to TRBD1. The ends lost 5 bases at V and 7 bases at J; junction bases unmatched: 15. The CDR3 covers 15 residues. Germline values: CDR1 GTSNPN, CDR2 SVGIG (reference sequence). The CDR3 DNA follows: TGTGCCTGGTCCTCCGGGACAGGCCTCTTGTTTGGCTACACCTTC. As protein: CAWSSGTGLLFGYTF.

This clonotype showed up many times. The chain recombines TRBV9 with TRBJ1-1; tentative D call: TRBD1 (6 bases). Trimming left V 3 bases short and J 1 base short, with 10 bases between. The CDR3 contains 14 residues. CDR1 and CDR2 from the germline V gene are SGDLS and YYNGEE. The CDR3, as DNA: TGTGCCAGCAGCGCAATGACAGGGAACACTGAAGCTTTCTTT. Amino acids: CASSAMTGNTEAFF.

This clonotype came up many times. This rearrangement joins TRBV5-6 to TRBJ2-4; the match to TRBD2 covers 9 bases. This CDR3 contains 17 residues. Germline CDR1 reads SGHDT; CDR2 reads YYEEEE. V shed 2 bases, J shed 5 bases, and the junction held 11 bases outside the gene matches. As DNA, the CDR3 is TGTGCCAGCAGCTTTCCGACTAGCGGTGCGACCCAAAACATTCAGTACTTC. Its protein product is CASSFPTSGATQNIQYF.

This clonotype occurred a few times. The chain links TRBV12-3 or TRBV12-4 to TRBJ2-7; 9 bases align to TRBD1. Trimming at V came to 0 bases and at J to 3 bases, leaving 3 bases not matched to a gene. This CDR3 is 15 amino acids long. The CDR3, as DNA: TGTGCCAGCAGTTTAGCCGGGACAGGGTACTACGAGCAGTACTTC. It yields the protein CASSLAGTGYYEQYF.

This clonotype was counted many times. The genes are TRBV2 and TRBJ2-5; possibly TRBD1 or TRBD2 for D (5 bases each). Trimming cost V 8 bases and J 9 bases, with 10 bases left between them. The V gene's germline CDR1 is SNHLY and CDR2 FYNNEI. The CDR3 is 10 amino acids. The CDR3 sequence: CASSVGAQYF. The CDR3 coding sequence is TGTGCCAGCTCCGTGGGGGCCCAGTACTTC.

This chain uses TRBV27 with TRBJ2-7; 8 nucleotides align to TRBD1. V lost 1 base and J lost 5; bases outside the gene matches: 10. This CDR3 contains 16 residues. The germline V gene encodes CDR1 MNHEY and CDR2 SMNVEV (reference sequence). The CDR3 reads CASSLFPTTGADEQYF. The CDR3 DNA reads TGTGCCAGCAGTTTATTCCCGACGACAGGGGCGGACGAGCAGTACTTC.

This rearrangement joins TRBV24-1 to TRBJ2-6; 9 bases match TRBD1. Trimming at V came to 3 bases and at J to 1 base, leaving 3 bases not matched to a gene. Germline values: CDR1 KGHDR, CDR2 SFDVKD. The CDR3 runs to 17 residues. The CDR3 DNA is TGTGCCACCAGTGATCCACAGGGGGCGTCTGGGGCCAACGTCCTGACTTTC. Translation gives CATSDPQGASGANVLTF.

This clonotype was detected ten times or more. This chain joins TRBV5-1 and TRBJ2-5; TRBD2 agrees at 9 bases. CDR1 SGHRS and CDR2 YFSETQ come from the germline V gene. The CDR3 has 19 residues. J lost 5 bases, V lost 4 bases, and 21 bases had no gene match. This CDR3 is CASSRTPQGASGIVETQYF. CDR3 DNA sequence: TGCGCCAGCAGCCGAACCCCACAAGGGGCTAGCGGGATCGTGGAGACCCAGTACTTC. Complete variable domain (other parts from reference TRBV5-1 and TRBJ2-5): KAGVTQTPRYLIKTRGQQVTLSCSPISGHRSVSWYQQTPGQGLQFLFEYFSETQRNKGNFPGRFSGRQFSNSRSEMNVSTLELGDSALYLCASSRTPQGASGIVETQYFGPGTRLLVL.

In its sample, this clonotype was seen many times. The V gene is TRBV20-1, the J gene TRBJ2-4; TRBD1 matches at 9 bases. The J segment lost 3 bases and the V segment lost 5 bases, leaving 8 bases of the junction unmatched. The CDR3 length is 15 residues. Germline V CDR1 and CDR2: DFQATT, SNEGSKA (reference sequence). CDR3 coding DNA: TGCAGTGCTGGAGGACAGGGGTTAGGCAAAAACATTCAGTACTTC. It specifies CSAGGQGLGKNIQYF.

This clonotype came up a few times. The gene calls are TRBV20-1 and TRBJ2-1; 7 bases match TRBD2. The CDR3 is 14 amino acids. Germline lookup yields CDR1 DFQATT and CDR2 SNEGSKA (reference sequence). Trimming at V came to 4 bases and at J to 5 bases, leaving 8 bases not matched to a gene. As DNA, the CDR3 is TGCAGTGCTATAGACGGGACTACTGACAATGAGCAGTTCTTC. It codes for CSAIDGTTDNEQFF.

The table lists this clonotype with many counts. The chain joins TRBV28 to TRBJ2-3; maybe TRBD2 (7 bases). The CDR3 runs 16 residues. Trimming stripped 4 bases from V and 5 bases from J, with 19 bases between. In germline, CDR1 is MDHEN, CDR2 SYDVKM. This chain's CDR3 is CASSSQLRGAIDTQYF. The CDR3 bases are TGTGCCAGCAGTTCGCAGTTACGGGGGGCGATAGATACGCAGTATTTT.

V and J are TRBV6-5 and TRBJ2-3; D might be TRBD1 (6 bases). The germline CDR1 and CDR2 sequences are MNHEY and SVGAGI. V lost 6 bases, J lost 4 bases, and 11 bases lay in between. The CDR3 consists of 13 residues. The CDR3 is CASSGTTADTQYF. The CDR3, as DNA: TGTGCCAGCAGCGGGACAACAGCAGATACGCAGTATTTT.

The rearrangement uses TRBV6-6 and TRBJ2-7, with TRBD1 matching 7 bases. Germline-derived CDR1 and CDR2 are MNHNY and SVGAGI (reference sequence). This CDR3 is 15 amino acids long. Unmatched junction bases numbered 2, after V lost 0 bases and J lost 0 bases. The CDR3 here is CASSYSGQSSYEQYF. CDR3 DNA: TGTGCCAGCAGTTACTCGGGACAGTCCTCCTACGAGCAGTACTTC.

This clonotype was seen many times. This sequence joins TRBV25-1 and TRBJ1-4; maybe TRBD1 (5 bases). Germline CDR1 is MGHDK and CDR2 is SYGVNS. The CDR3 length is 15 residues. The ends were cut back, 2 bases at V and 0 bases at J, with 7 bases in the middle. In DNA form, the CDR3 reads TGTGCCAGCAGTGAACGGGGGACAACTAATGAAAAACTGTTTTTT. It specifies CASSERGTTNEKLFF.

This clonotype was recorded a few times. The rearrangement uses TRBV6-6 and TRBJ2-7, with D unresolved. V lost 8 bases to trimming and J lost 4 bases, with 12 bases between them. Germline values: CDR1 MNHNY, CDR2 SVGAGI (reference sequence). This CDR3 comprises 12 residues. The DNA for the CDR3 is TGTGCCAGCGGACCGCAAGGATACGAGCAGTACTTC. Protein product: CASGPQGYEQYF.

The table lists this clonotype with many counts. This rearrangement joins TRBV29-1 to TRBJ2-1; D tentatively fits TRBD1 or TRBD2 (6 bases each). The V end lost 8 bases, the J end lost 5 bases, and 16 bases lay between the germline ends. The CDR3 contains 13 residues. Germline V gene lookup returns CDR1 SQVTM and CDR2 ANQGSEA. The CDR3 here is CSSGGQRDNEQFF. CDR3 nucleotides: TGCAGCTCCGGGGGCCAGCGGGACAATGAGCAGTTCTTC.

This clonotype has a count of ten or more. The chain links TRBV29-1 to TRBJ1-1; D is unclear. Germline CDR1 is SQVTM and CDR2 is ANQGSEA. The V and J ends lost 4 bases and 0 bases respectively, with 9 bases between them. CDR3 length: 13 amino acids. The CDR3 here is CSVGAAMNTEAFF. In DNA form, the CDR3 reads TGCAGCGTTGGGGCAGCCATGAACACTGAAGCTTTCTTT.

This clonotype was observed many times. This chain connects TRBV20-1 to TRBJ1-1, with D unclear. Germline V gene lookup returns CDR1 DFQATT and CDR2 SNEGSKA (reference sequence). Trimming took off 0 bases at V and 4 bases at J, with 12 bases between the two ends. The CDR3 length is 14 residues. CDR3: CSARDILRFTEAFF. For the CDR3, the DNA is TGCAGTGCTAGAGATATCCTCCGGTTCACTGAAGCTTTCTTT.

The rearrangement links TRBV14 to TRBJ2-5; a possible D gene is TRBD2 (5 bases). Germline V CDR1 and CDR2: SGHDN, FVKESK. V lost 4 bases to trimming and J lost 6 bases, with 12 bases between them. This CDR3 spans 13 amino acids. CDR3 amino acids: CASSLKTGKTQYF. CDR3 bases: TGTGCCAGCAGCCTAAAGACGGGGAAGACCCAGTACTTC. Variable domain in full (rest from reference TRBV14 and TRBJ2-5): EAGVTQFPSHSVIEKGQTVTLRCDPISGHDNLYWYRRVMGKEIKFLLHFVKESKQDESGMPNNRFLAERTGGTYSTLKVQPAELEDSGVYFCASSLKTGKTQYFGPGTRLLVL.